Included here is one T cell receptor (beta chain) sequence, with context. This record comes from a study of blood T cells in healthy people across ages. Then a second PCR, running about 6 to 12 cycles, was carried out with a sample-barcoded 5' primer and a J-beta primer mix. MiXCR, run by TCRdb on the 5' RACE reads, gives a single entry per CDR3 protein. The sample carries hundreds of thousands of distinct CDR3 sequences, about 44% recorded once. This CDR3 has 16 amino acids. Germline CDR1 DFQATT, CDR2 SNEGSKA (reference sequence). Trimming cost V 6 bases and J 1 base; bases outside gene matches: 14. The clonotype originates from a man under 40 in good health. The chain has TRBV20-1 and TRBJ2-7; 8 bases agree with TRBD2. The sequenced material came from blood. DNA of the CDR3: TGCAGTGCCACCCACCCCCAGCGGGGGTCTTCCTACGAGCAGTACTTC. Amino acids: CSATHPQRGSSYEQYF.